The entry below describes one T cell receptor beta chain. CDR3 length: 17 amino acids. The junction had 9 bases not matched to a gene; V was cut back by 0 bases and J by 3 bases. Germline V gene data show CDR1 as SGHRS and CDR2 as YFSETQ. Profiled with immunoSEQ multiplex PCR; TCRdb holds only in-frame clones, not every one. The sample lists roughly 68,000 clones, 95% to 98% occurring once. This entry comes from a study of technical replicates of blood from several donors. The TCR originated in a human donor in good health. Sequenced: T cells isolated from PBMCs. The rearrangement uses TRBV5-1 and TRBJ1-1; 9 bases are shared with TRBD1. CDR3 nucleotide sequence: TGCGCCAGCAGCTTGGGGCGACAGGGGGTAAGGGACACTGAAGCTTTCTTT. Protein product: CASSLGRQGVRDTEAFF.